A selection of T cell receptor beta chains follows, all from one sample in a study of T cells in Graves' hyperthyroidism and ophthalmopathy. TCRdb re-called the multiplex PCR reads through MiXCR, storing one row per CDR3 protein. The sample comprises roughly 720,000 distinct CDR3 sequences, 15% to 20% of which are singletons, and around 16% rests with the top ten. The sequenced sample consisted of blood. These TCRs come from a man aged 50 to 59 with Graves' hyperthyroidism. Both conserved end residues are part of each CDR3. D genes are given only for firm matches. Size is omitted from some rows. Given values are once, few, many or a class for expanded clones.

CDR3nt: TGTGCCAGCAGCCAAGCGGGAGCGGGGGGTGAAAAACTGTTTTTT; CDR3aa: CASSQAGAGGEKLFF; j_gene: TRBJ1-4; v_gene: TRBV13; abundance: few; d_gene: NA
CDR3nt: TGTGCCAGCAGTACACAGAGAATGGGCAATCAGCCCCAGCATTTT; CDR3aa: CASSTQRMGNQPQHF; j_gene: TRBJ1-5; v_gene: TRBV6-2/TRBV6-3; abundance: many; d_gene: NA
CDR3nt: TGCAGCGTTGAAGGCAGACAGGCCTACAATGAGCAGTTCTTC; CDR3aa: CSVEGRQAYNEQFF; j_gene: TRBJ2-1; v_gene: TRBV29-1; abundance: few; d_gene: NA
CDR3nt: TGTGCCAGCATTGGGGGGCGTCACACCGGGGAGCTGTTTTTT; CDR3aa: CASIGGRHTGELFF; j_gene: TRBJ2-2; v_gene: TRBV28; abundance: few; d_gene: NA
CDR3nt: TGCGCCAGCAGCCAAGGCGGGGGACTAGCGGGAGGGAGACCCTACAATGAGCAGTTCTTC; CDR3aa: CASSQGGGLAGGRPYNEQFF; j_gene: TRBJ2-1; v_gene: TRBV4-3; abundance: NA; d_gene: TRBD2
CDR3nt: TGTGCCAGCAGTCTACAGGGATCGTACACCGGGGAGCTGTTTTTT; CDR3aa: CASSLQGSYTGELFF; j_gene: TRBJ2-2; v_gene: TRBV3-1; abundance: few; d_gene: NA
CDR3nt: TGCGCCAGCAGTGAGTCAGGACAGTTTAGCACAGATACGCAGTATTTT; CDR3aa: CASSESGQFSTDTQYF; j_gene: TRBJ2-3; v_gene: TRBV10-2; abundance: many; d_gene: NA
CDR3nt: TGTGCCAGCAGCTTACCTTCTAGCGGGAGTACTGACAATGAGCAGTTCTTC; CDR3aa: CASSLPSSGSTDNEQFF; j_gene: TRBJ2-1; v_gene: TRBV7-9; abundance: NA; d_gene: TRBD2
CDR3nt: TGTGCCAGCAGTCAACAGGGGGCATCCTACAATGAGCAGTTCTTC; CDR3aa: CASSQQGASYNEQFF; j_gene: TRBJ2-1; v_gene: TRBV2; abundance: many; d_gene: TRBD1
CDR3nt: TGTGCCAGTAGACCGGGACAGGGGAGCTCCTACGAGCAGTACTTC; CDR3aa: CASRPGQGSSYEQYF; j_gene: TRBJ2-7; v_gene: TRBV19; abundance: NA; d_gene: TRBD1
CDR3nt: TGCGCCAGCAGCTTGGGTCGGACAGACAAAAACATTCAGTACTTC; CDR3aa: CASSLGRTDKNIQYF; j_gene: TRBJ2-4; v_gene: TRBV5-1; abundance: NA; d_gene: NA
CDR3nt: TGTGCCAGCAGCCAGACAGATAATTCACCCCTCCACTTT; CDR3aa: CASSQTDNSPLHF; j_gene: TRBJ1-6; v_gene: TRBV3-1; abundance: NA; d_gene: NA
CDR3nt: TGTGCCAGTAGTATAGACACAGGGATTAGTGAGTACAATCAGCCCCAGCATTTT; CDR3aa: CASSIDTGISEYNQPQHF; j_gene: TRBJ1-5; v_gene: TRBV19; abundance: few; d_gene: NA
CDR3nt: TGTGCCACGAGGGGAGTGAACACTGAAGCTTTCTTT; CDR3aa: CATRGVNTEAFF; j_gene: TRBJ1-1; v_gene: TRBV10-3; abundance: NA; d_gene: NA
CDR3nt: TGTGCCAGCAGTTACTCTTCAGGGGTGGTAGCGGAGCTATACAATGAGCAGTTCTTC; CDR3aa: CASSYSSGVVAELYNEQFF; j_gene: TRBJ2-1; v_gene: TRBV6-2/TRBV6-3; abundance: NA; d_gene: NA
CDR3nt: TGTGCCAGCAGCCCTGGCCTAGGACCCAGCACAGATACGCAGTATTTT; CDR3aa: CASSPGLGPSTDTQYF; j_gene: TRBJ2-3; v_gene: TRBV11-2; abundance: many; d_gene: NA
CDR3nt: TGTGCCAGCAGTTTAATGGCGGGAGTCTCCACAGATACGCAGTATTTT; CDR3aa: CASSLMAGVSTDTQYF; j_gene: TRBJ2-3; v_gene: TRBV12-3/TRBV12-4; abundance: NA; d_gene: TRBD2
CDR3nt: TGTGCCATCCCGGACACGAACTCCTACGAGCAGTACTTC; CDR3aa: CAIPDTNSYEQYF; j_gene: TRBJ2-7; v_gene: TRBV6-1; abundance: many; d_gene: NA